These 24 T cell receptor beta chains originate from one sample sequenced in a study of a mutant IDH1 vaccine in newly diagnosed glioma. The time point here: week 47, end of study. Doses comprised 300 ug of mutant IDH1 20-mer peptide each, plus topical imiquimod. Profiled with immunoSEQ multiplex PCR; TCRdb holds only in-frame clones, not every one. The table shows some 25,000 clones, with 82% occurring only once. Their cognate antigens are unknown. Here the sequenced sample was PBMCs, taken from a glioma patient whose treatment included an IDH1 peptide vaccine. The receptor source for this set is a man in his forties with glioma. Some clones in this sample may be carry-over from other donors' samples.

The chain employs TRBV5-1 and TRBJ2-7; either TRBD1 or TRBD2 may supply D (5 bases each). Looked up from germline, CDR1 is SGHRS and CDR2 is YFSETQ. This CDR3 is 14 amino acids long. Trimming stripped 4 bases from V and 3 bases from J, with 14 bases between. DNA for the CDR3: TGCGCCAGCAGCCTAGGGGAGCGGATCTACGAGCAGTACTTC. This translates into CASSLGERIYEQYF. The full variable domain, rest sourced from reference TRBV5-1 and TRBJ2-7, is KAGVTQTPRYLIKTRGQQVTLSCSPISGHRSVSWYQQTPGQGLQFLFEYFSETQRNKGNFPGRFSGRQFSNSRSEMNVSTLELGDSALYLCASSLGERIYEQYFGPGTRLTVT.

The CDR3 region is CASSLTDTYSYEQYF. The CDR3 coding sequence is TGTGCCAGCAGCTTGACGGACACCTACTCCTACGAGCAGTACTTC. This chain connects TRBV5-4 to TRBJ2-7; weak D call: TRBD1 (5 bases). The length of the CDR3 is 15 residues. Germline assignment: CDR1 SGHNT and CDR2 YYREEE (reference sequence). Trimming removed 1 base from V and 0 bases from J, with 11 bases in between.

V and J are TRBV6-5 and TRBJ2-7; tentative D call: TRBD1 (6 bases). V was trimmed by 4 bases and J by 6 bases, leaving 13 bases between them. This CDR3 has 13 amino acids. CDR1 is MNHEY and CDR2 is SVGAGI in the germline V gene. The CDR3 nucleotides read TGTGCCAGCAGTTCGCGACAGGACTCCGAGCAGTACTTC. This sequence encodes CASSSRQDSEQYF.

CDR3 sequence: CASSLIRGLKMNTEAFF. The CDR3 region has the DNA TGTGCCAGCAGTTTGATTAGGGGATTGAAGATGAACACTGAAGCTTTCTTT. The chain links TRBV28 to TRBJ1-1; D is perhaps TRBD1 (5 bases). The CDR3 contains 17 residues. V was clipped by 3 bases and J by 0 bases, with 17 bases between them. The V gene's germline CDR1 is MDHEN and CDR2 SYDVKM.

DNA of the CDR3: TGCGCCAGCAGCTTGGACGGACCTCACACCGGGGAGCTGTTTTTT. Its translation: CASSLDGPHTGELFF. The chain employs TRBV5-1 and TRBJ2-2; unclear D gene. The V end was cut by 0 bases, the J end by 3 bases, with 9 bases between. The CDR3 totals 15 residues. Looked up from germline, CDR1 is SGHRS and CDR2 is YFSETQ.

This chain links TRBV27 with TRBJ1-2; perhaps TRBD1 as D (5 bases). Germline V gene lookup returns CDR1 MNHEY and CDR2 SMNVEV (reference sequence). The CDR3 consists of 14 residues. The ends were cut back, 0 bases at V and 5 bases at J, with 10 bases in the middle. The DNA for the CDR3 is TGTGCCAGCAGTTTATCGGGAGGGGCATATGGCTACACCTTC. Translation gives CASSLSGGAYGYTF.

CDR3 amino acids: CASRSIGLGLTDTQYF. The CDR3 DNA is TGTGCCAGCAGATCAATAGGACTAGGCCTTACAGATACGCAGTATTTT. The genes are TRBV27 and TRBJ2-3; 7 nucleotides match TRBD2. Germline assignment: CDR1 MNHEY and CDR2 SMNVEV (reference sequence). This CDR3 is built from 16 residues. J lost 3 bases, V lost 6 bases, and 12 bases had no gene match.

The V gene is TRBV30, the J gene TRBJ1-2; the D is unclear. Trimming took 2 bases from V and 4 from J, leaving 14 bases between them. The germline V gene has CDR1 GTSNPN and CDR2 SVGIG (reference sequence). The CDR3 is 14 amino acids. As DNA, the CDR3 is TGTGCCTGGAGTATGGGTGGGAGGGCCTATGGCTACACCTTC. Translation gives CAWSMGGRAYGYTF.

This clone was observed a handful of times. The CDR3 DNA is TGCAGCGTGGCTACGGGACTAGGTGTCAATGAGCAGTTCTTC. This encodes CSVATGLGVNEQFF. The chain employs TRBV29-1 and TRBJ2-1, with TRBD2 identical over 8 bases. CDR3 length equals 14 residues. The J segment lost 6 bases and the V segment lost 6 bases, leaving 10 bases of the junction unmatched. Germline CDR1 reads SQVTM; CDR2 reads ANQGSEA.

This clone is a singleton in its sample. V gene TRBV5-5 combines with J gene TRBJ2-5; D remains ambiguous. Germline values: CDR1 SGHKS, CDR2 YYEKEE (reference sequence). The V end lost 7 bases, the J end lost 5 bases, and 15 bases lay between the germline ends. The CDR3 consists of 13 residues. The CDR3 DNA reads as TGTGCCAGCGCCCCCGGACCCCAGGAGACCCAGTACTTC. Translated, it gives CASAPGPQETQYF.

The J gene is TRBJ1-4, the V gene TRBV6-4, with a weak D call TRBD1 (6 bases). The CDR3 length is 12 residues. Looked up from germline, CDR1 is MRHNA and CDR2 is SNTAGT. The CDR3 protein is CAYWGPNEKLFF. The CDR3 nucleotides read TGTGCTTATTGGGGGCCTAATGAAAAACTGTTTTTT.

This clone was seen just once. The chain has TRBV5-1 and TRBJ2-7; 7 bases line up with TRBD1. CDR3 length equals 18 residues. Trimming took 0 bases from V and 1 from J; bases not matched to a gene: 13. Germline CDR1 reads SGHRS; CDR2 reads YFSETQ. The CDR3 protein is CASSLEAQGLFWSYEQYF. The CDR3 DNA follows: TGCGCCAGCAGCTTGGAAGCACAGGGGCTTTTCTGGTCCTACGAGCAGTACTTC.

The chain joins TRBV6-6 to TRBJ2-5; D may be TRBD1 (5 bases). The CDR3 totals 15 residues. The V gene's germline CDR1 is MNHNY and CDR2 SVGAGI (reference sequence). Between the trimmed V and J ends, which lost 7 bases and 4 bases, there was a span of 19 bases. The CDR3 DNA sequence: TGTGCCAGCACTAAGGGTAGTGTTGGGGCAGAGACCCAGTACTTC. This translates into CASTKGSVGAETQYF.

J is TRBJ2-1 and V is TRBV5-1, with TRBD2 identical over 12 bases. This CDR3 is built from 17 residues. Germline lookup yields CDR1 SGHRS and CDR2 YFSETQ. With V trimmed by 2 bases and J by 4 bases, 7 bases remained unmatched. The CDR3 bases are TGCGCCAGCAGCTTAACGACTAGCGGGGGAGCGTACAATGAGCAGTTCTTC. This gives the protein CASSLTTSGGAYNEQFF.

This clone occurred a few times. The CDR3: CASSLRGQGNSPLHF. CDR3 nucleotides: TGTGCCAGCAGTCTCCGGGGACAGGGTAATTCACCCCTCCACTTT. The V call is TRBV27, the J call TRBJ1-6, with TRBD1 matching over 9 bases. CDR1 and CDR2 (germline): MNHEY, SMNVEV (reference sequence). The CDR3 covers 15 residues. V was clipped by 5 bases and J by 6 bases; unmatched bases: 5.

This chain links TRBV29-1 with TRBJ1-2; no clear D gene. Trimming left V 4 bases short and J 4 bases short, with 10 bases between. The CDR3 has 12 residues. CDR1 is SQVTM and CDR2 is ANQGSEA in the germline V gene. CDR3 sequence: CSVVRFPYGYTF. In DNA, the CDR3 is TGCAGCGTTGTGAGGTTCCCCTATGGCTACACCTTC.

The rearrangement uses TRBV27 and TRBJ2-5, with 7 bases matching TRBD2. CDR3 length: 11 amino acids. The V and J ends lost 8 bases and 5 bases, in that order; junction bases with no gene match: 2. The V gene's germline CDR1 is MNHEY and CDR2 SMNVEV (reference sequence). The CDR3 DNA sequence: TGTGCCAGCCGGCGGGGGGAGACCCAGTACTTC. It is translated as CASRRGETQYF.

The CDR3 loop is CASSVDSFSYNEQFF. The CDR3, as DNA: TGTGCCAGCAGTGTAGACAGCTTTTCCTACAATGAGCAGTTCTTC. V gene TRBV6-1 combines with J gene TRBJ2-1; possibly TRBD1 for D (5 bases). The CDR3 covers 15 residues. Trimming took 4 bases from V and 1 from J, leaving 11 bases between them. The germline V gene encodes CDR1 MNHNS and CDR2 SASEGT.

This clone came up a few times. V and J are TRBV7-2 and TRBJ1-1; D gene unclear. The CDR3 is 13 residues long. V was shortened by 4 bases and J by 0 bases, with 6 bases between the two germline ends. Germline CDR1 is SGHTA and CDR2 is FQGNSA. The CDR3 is CASSSFLNTEAFF. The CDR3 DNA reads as TGTGCCAGCAGCTCCTTCTTGAACACTGAAGCTTTCTTT.

For the CDR3, the DNA is TGTGCCAGTAGTCTCACAGGGGTTCAGCCCCAGCATTTT. It codes for CASSLTGVQPQHF. The chain employs TRBV19 and TRBJ1-5, with TRBD1 matching 7 bases. From germline, CDR1 is LNHDA and CDR2 SQIVND (reference sequence). V shed 5 bases, J shed 6 bases, and the junction held 4 bases outside the gene matches. This CDR3 spans 13 amino acids.

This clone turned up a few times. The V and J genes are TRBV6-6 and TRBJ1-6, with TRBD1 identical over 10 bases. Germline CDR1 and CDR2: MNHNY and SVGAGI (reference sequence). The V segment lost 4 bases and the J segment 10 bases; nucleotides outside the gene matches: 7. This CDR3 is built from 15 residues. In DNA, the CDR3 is TGTGCCAGCAGTTCGACAGGGGGCATAGGATCACCCCTCCACTTT. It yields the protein CASSSTGGIGSPLHF.

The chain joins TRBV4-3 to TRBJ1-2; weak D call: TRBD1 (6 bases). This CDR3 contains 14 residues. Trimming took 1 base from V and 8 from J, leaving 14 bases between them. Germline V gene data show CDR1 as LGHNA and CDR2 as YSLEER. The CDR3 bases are TGCGCCAGCAGCCAAGTTCTCGGGGGCAGGGGCTACACCTTC. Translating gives CASSQVLGGRGYTF.

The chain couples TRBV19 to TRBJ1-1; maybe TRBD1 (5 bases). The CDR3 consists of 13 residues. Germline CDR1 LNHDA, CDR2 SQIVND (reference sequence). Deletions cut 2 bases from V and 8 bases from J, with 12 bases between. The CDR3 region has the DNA TGTGCCAGTAGTATAATGAGGGGTAGAGAAGCTTTCTTT. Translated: CASSIMRGREAFF.

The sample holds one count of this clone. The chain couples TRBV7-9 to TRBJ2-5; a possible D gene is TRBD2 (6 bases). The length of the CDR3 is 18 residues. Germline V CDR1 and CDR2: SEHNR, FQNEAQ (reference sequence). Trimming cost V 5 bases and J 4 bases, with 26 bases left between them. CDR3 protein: CASSPGGWGRDVVETQYF. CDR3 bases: TGTGCCAGCAGCCCAGGAGGGTGGGGCAGGGATGTCGTAGAGACCCAGTACTTC.